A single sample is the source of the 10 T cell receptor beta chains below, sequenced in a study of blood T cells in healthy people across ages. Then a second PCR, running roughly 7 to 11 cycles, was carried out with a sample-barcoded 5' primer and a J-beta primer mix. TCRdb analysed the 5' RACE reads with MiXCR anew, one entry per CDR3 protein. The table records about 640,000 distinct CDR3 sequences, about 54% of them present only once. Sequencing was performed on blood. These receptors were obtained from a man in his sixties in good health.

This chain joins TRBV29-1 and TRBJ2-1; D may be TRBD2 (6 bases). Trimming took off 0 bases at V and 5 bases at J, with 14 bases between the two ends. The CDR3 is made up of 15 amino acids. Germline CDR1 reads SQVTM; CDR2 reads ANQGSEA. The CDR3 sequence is CSVEEWAKRDNEQFF. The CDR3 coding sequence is TGCAGCGTTGAAGAATGGGCAAAGCGGGACAATGAGCAGTTCTTC.

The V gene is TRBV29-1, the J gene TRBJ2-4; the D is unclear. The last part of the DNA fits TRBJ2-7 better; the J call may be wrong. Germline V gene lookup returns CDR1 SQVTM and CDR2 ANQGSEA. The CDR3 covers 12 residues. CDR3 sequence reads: CSVEVTRHEQYF. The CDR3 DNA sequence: TGCAGCGTTGAAGTGACACGCCACGAGCAGTACTTC.

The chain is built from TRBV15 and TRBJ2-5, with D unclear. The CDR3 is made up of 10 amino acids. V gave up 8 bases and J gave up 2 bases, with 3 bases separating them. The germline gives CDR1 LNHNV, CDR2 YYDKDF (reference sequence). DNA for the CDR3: TGTGCCACCCGTCAAGAGACCCAGTACTTC. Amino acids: CATRQETQYF.

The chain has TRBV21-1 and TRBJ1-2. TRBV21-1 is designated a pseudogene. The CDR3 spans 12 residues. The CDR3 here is CASSTFSESYTF. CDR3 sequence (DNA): TGTGCCAGCAGCACTTTCTCTGAAAGCTACACCTTC.

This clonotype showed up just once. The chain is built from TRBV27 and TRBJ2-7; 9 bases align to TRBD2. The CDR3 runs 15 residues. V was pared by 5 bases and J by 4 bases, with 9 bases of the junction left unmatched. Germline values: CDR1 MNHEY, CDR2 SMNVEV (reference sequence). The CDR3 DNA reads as TGTGCCAGCAGTCCCCTAGCGGGGTATCGGTACGAGCAGTACTTC. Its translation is CASSPLAGYRYEQYF.

CDR3 DNA: TGCAGTGCTAGGACCGACAGAACGAACACTGAAGCTTTCTTT. As protein: CSARTDRTNTEAFF. The chain is built from TRBV20-1 and TRBJ1-1, with a tentative D call TRBD1 (5 bases). CDR3 length: 14 amino acids. Trimming removed 3 bases at V and 1 base at J, with 12 bases between. The V gene's germline CDR1 is DFQATT and CDR2 SNEGSKA (reference sequence).

The CDR3 region is CASRRSNEQFF. Here the CDR3 DNA reads TGTGCCAGCAGGCGCTCCAATGAGCAGTTCTTC. The chain couples TRBV12-3 or TRBV12-4 to TRBJ2-1; D is unresolved. V dropped 6 bases and J dropped 6 bases, with 6 bases sitting between them. This CDR3 has 11 amino acids.

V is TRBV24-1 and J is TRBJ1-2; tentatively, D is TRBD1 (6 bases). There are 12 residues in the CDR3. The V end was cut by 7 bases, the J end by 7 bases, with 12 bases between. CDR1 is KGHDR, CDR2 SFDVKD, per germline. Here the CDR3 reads CATSAGEFGYTF. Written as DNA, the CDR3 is TGTGCCACCAGCGCAGGGGAGTTTGGCTACACCTTC.

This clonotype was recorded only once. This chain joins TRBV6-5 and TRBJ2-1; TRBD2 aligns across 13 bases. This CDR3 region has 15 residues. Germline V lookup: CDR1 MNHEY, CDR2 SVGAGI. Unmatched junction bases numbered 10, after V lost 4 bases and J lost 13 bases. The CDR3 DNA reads TGTGCCAGCAGTTCACTAGCGGGGGGGTCCGGAGGACAGTTCTTC. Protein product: CASSSLAGGSGGQFF.

CDR3 nucleotide sequence: TGCGCCAGCAGCGCCGCCTGGACAGGGGGCAGCACAGATACGCAGTATTTT. Encoded protein: CASSAAWTGGSTDTQYF. This sequence joins TRBV5-1 and TRBJ2-3; 11 positions match TRBD1. CDR1 and CDR2 (germline): SGHRS, YFSETQ. After removal of 4 bases from V and 0 bases from J, the junction contained 7 bases not matched to a gene. This CDR3 has 17 residues.